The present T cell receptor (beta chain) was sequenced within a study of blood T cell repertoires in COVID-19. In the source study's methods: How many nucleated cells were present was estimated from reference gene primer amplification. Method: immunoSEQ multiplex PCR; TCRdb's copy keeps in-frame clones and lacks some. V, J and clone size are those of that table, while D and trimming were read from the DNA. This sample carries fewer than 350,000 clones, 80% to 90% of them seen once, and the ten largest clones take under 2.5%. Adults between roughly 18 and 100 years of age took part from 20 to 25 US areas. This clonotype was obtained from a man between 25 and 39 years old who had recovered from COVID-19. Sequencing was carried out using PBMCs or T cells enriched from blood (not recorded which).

CDR3 amino acids: CASSGLAGSSTDTQYF. CDR3 sequence (DNA): TGTGCCAGCAGTGGACTAGCGGGGTCTAGCACAGATACGCAGTATTTT. The J gene is TRBJ2-3, the V gene TRBV2; 11 bases are shared with TRBD2. The trim removed 4 bases at V and 0 bases at J, leaving 3 bases unmatched. The CDR3 is 16 amino acids. In germline, CDR1 is SNHLY, CDR2 FYNNEI.